One and the same sample provided the 26 T cell receptor beta chains below, sequenced in a study of Ad26.COV2.S vaccination and SARS-CoV-2 variants. The treatment: 15 to 20 received Ad26.COV2.S at low or high dose, single or two shots; about five received placebo; per-sample allocation not given. Sampling took place 63 days after the first vaccine or placebo injection. Sequencing was performed with immunoSEQ multiplex PCR; in TCRdb, only in-frame clones are kept and a portion is missing. The sample holds about 420,000 clones, 85% to 90% seen once. The specimen comprised peripheral blood, sampled in a trial of Ad26.COV2.S vaccine versus placebo. All receptors come from a person aged 18-60 years who received the Ad26.COV2.S COVID-19 vaccine or a placebo.

The rearrangement uses TRBV7-2 and TRBJ2-5; 8 positions match TRBD1. Trimming took 3 bases from V and 4 from J; bases not matched to a gene: 1. The CDR3 is 13 amino acids. Germline CDR1 is SGHTA and CDR2 is FQGNSA. The CDR3 protein is CASSFTGGETQYF. DNA of the CDR3: TGTGCCAGCAGCTTTACAGGGGGAGAGACCCAGTACTTC.

The chain links TRBV28 to TRBJ2-3; 10 nucleotides line up with TRBD1. Germline CDR1 reads MDHEN; CDR2 reads SYDVKM. This CDR3 has 16 residues. V lost 5 bases to trimming and J lost 0 bases; unmatched junction nucleotides: 5. CDR3 amino acids: CASSRDRGVSTDTQYF. DNA of the CDR3: TGTGCCAGCAGTCGGGACAGGGGAGTTAGCACAGATACGCAGTATTTT.

The gene calls are TRBV7-6 and TRBJ2-5; 8 bases align to TRBD1. The CDR3 is made up of 20 amino acids. Germline V gene lookup returns CDR1 SGHVS and CDR2 FNYEAQ. The J segment lost 2 bases and the V segment lost 2 bases, leaving 19 bases of the junction unmatched. The CDR3, as DNA: TGTGCCAGCAGCTTACCCCGCAACTTGGGGGGACAGGCGTTGCAAGAGACCCAGTACTTC. This sequence encodes CASSLPRNLGGQALQETQYF.

The chain is built from TRBV6-2 or TRBV6-3 and TRBJ2-2, with 7 nucleotides matching TRBD1. Germline assignment: CDR1 MNHEY and CDR2 SVGEGT. The length of the CDR3 is 14 residues. Unmatched junction bases numbered 5, after V lost 6 bases and J lost 4 bases. CDR3 DNA: TGTGCCAGCAGCTATACAGGGGTCACCGGGGAGCTGTTTTTT. Residues: CASSYTGVTGELFF.

The gene calls are TRBV7-6 and TRBJ2-5, with 15 bases that match TRBD2. The CDR3 sequence is 16 residues long. Trimming took 5 bases from V and 5 from J; bases not matched to a gene: 6. The germline gives CDR1 SGHVS, CDR2 FNYEAQ. The CDR3 coding sequence is TGTGCCAGCAGCACCGGGACTAGCGGGGGGATTGAGACCCAGTACTTC. Protein product: CASSTGTSGGIETQYF.

The gene calls are TRBV27 and TRBJ1-3; D uncertain. The length of the CDR3 is 13 residues. V gave up 0 bases and J gave up 4 bases, with 4 bases separating them. Germline CDR1 reads MNHEY; CDR2 reads SMNVEV (reference sequence). CDR3 sequence: CASSLSAGNTIYF. DNA of the CDR3: TGTGCCAGCAGTTTATCGGCGGGAAACACCATATATTTT.

The chain uses TRBV19 and TRBJ1-4, with D uncertain. The CDR3 extends over 18 amino acids. Germline-derived CDR1 and CDR2 are LNHDA and SQIVND (reference sequence). V was pared by 5 bases and J by 0 bases, with 19 bases between. The CDR3 sequence is CASSPRVGKISTNEKLFF. Written as DNA, the CDR3 is TGTGCCAGTAGTCCTCGGGTTGGGAAGATCTCAACTAATGAAAAACTGTTTTTT.

This chain uses TRBV6-2 or TRBV6-3 with TRBJ1-6; 7 bases align to TRBD1. J was trimmed by 10 bases and V by 4 bases; bases with no gene match: 10. The CDR3 is made up of 15 amino acids. From germline, CDR1 is MNHEY and CDR2 SVGEGT. The CDR3 bases are TGTGCCAGCAGTTGGAGGACAGGTGAACGATCACCCCTCCACTTT. Protein: CASSWRTGERSPLHF.

The chain employs TRBV5-1 and TRBJ2-5; 9 bases are a match to TRBD1. V lost 2 bases, J lost 5 bases, and 10 bases stayed unmatched. Germline values: CDR1 SGHRS, CDR2 YFSETQ. The CDR3 loop spans 16 amino acids. CDR3 loop: CASSFDTGGMEETQYF. The CDR3 DNA sequence: TGCGCCAGCAGCTTTGACACAGGGGGCATGGAGGAGACCCAGTACTTC.

The chain links TRBV9 to TRBJ2-1; D is perhaps TRBD2 (5 bases). The CDR3 length is 14 residues. Between the trimmed V and J ends, which lost 7 bases and 5 bases, there was a span of 16 bases. Germline lookup yields CDR1 SGDLS and CDR2 YYNGEE. The CDR3 is CASDPGSPNNEQFF. For the CDR3, the DNA is TGTGCCAGCGACCCTGGGAGCCCTAACAATGAGCAGTTCTTC.

This clone is a singleton in its sample. The chain recombines TRBV13 with TRBJ2-2; TRBD1 aligns across 7 bases. The V gene's germline CDR1 is PRHDT and CDR2 FYEKMQ (reference sequence). The CDR3 is 16 residues long. Trimming cost V 4 bases and J 1 base; bases outside gene matches: 6. CDR3 sequence: CASSSKRTGNTGELFF. The CDR3 nucleotides read TGTGCCAGCAGCTCCAAAAGGACAGGGAACACCGGGGAGCTGTTTTTT.

J is TRBJ1-3 and V is TRBV19; no definite D call. CDR3 size: 15 residues. Germline CDR1 and CDR2: LNHDA and SQIVND (reference sequence). The germline V and J ends were trimmed by 2 bases and 0 bases, with 8 bases remaining between them. DNA of the CDR3: TGTGCCAGTAGTATAATCGGCAGCTCTGGAAACACCATATATTTT. This sequence encodes CASSIIGSSGNTIYF.

This chain uses TRBV6-5 with TRBJ1-4; D uncertain. The germline CDR1 and CDR2 sequences are MNHEY and SVGAGI. The CDR3 length is 14 residues. V gave up 2 bases and J gave up 4 bases, with 8 bases separating them. CDR3 loop: CASSYGVGNEKLFF. As DNA, the CDR3 is TGTGCCAGCAGTTACGGAGTGGGTAATGAAAAACTGTTTTTT.

The rearrangement joins TRBV6-1 to TRBJ2-7, with 12 bases that match TRBD1. CDR3 size: 16 residues. Germline loops: CDR1 MNHNS, CDR2 SASEGT. Unmatched junction bases numbered 3, after V lost 3 bases and J lost 0 bases. In nucleotides, the CDR3 is TGTGCCAGCAGTGACCCGGGACAGGGGGCCTCCTACGAGCAGTACTTC. Its protein product is CASSDPGQGASYEQYF.

The CDR3 coding sequence is TGTGCCAGCAGCCAAGAATCCACTAGGGACGTGGCGTGGGCCTCTGGAAACACCATATATTTT. Translated: CASSQESTRDVAWASGNTIYF. V is TRBV4-2 and J is TRBJ1-3, with D possibly matching TRBD1 (5 bases). Germline V gene data show CDR1 as LGHNA and CDR2 as YNFKEQ. The CDR3 contains 21 residues. V dropped 0 bases and J dropped 0 bases, with 24 bases sitting between them.

The rearrangement joins TRBV4-1 to TRBJ1-4; D is perhaps TRBD1 (5 bases). The CDR3 is 16 amino acids. Germline assignment: CDR1 MGHRA and CDR2 YSYEKL. V lost 5 bases, J lost 3 bases, and 16 bases lay in between. The CDR3 coding sequence is TGCGCCAGCAGCGAAGTGATTTCAGGGTCTAATGAAAAACTGTTTTTT. It yields the protein CASSEVISGSNEKLFF.

This chain links TRBV29-1 with TRBJ2-1; 11 nucleotides agree with TRBD2. The CDR3 consists of 14 residues. The V gene end was trimmed by 7 bases and the J gene end by 8 bases; junction bases not matched to a gene: 10. Germline values: CDR1 SQVTM, CDR2 ANQGSEA. Written as DNA, the CDR3 is TGCAGCGGATTGACTAGCGGGGTGGTCGATGAGCAGTTCTTC. This codes for CSGLTSGVVDEQFF.

This clone is a singleton in its sample. CDR3 residues: CASSQAGDSDTQYF. Written as DNA, the CDR3 is TGTGCCAGCAGCCAAGCGGGGGATTCAGATACGCAGTATTTT. The chain has TRBV6-5 and TRBJ2-3; 8 bases are shared with TRBD2. The CDR3 contains 14 residues. V lost 6 bases to trimming and J lost 4 bases; unmatched junction nucleotides: 6. Germline loops: CDR1 MNHEY, CDR2 SVGAGI.

The V and J genes are TRBV30 and TRBJ2-5; 8 bases map to TRBD1. This CDR3 is 14 amino acids long. Germline loops: CDR1 GTSNPN, CDR2 SVGIG (reference sequence). The junction had 7 bases not matched to a gene; V was cut back by 0 bases and J by 7 bases. CDR3 residues: CAWSVLGQGGTQYF. The CDR3 coding sequence is TGTGCCTGGAGTGTATTAGGACAGGGAGGGACCCAGTACTTC. Based on the CDR3 plus reference TRBV30 and TRBJ2-5, the full variable domain is SQTIHQWPATLVQPVGSPLSLECTVEGTSNPNLYWYRQAAGRGLQLLFYSVGIGQISSEVPQNLSASRPQDRQFILSSKKLLLSDSGFYLCAWSVLGQGGTQYFGPGTRLLVL.

The J gene is TRBJ2-7, the V gene TRBV25-1; D is undetermined. The CDR3 is 14 residues long. From germline, CDR1 is MGHDK and CDR2 SYGVNS. The V gene lost 3 bases and the J gene lost 5 bases, with 14 bases spanning the gap. The CDR3 sequence: CASSDTALQDEQYF. The CDR3 region has the DNA TGTGCCAGCAGTGATACAGCGCTTCAGGACGAGCAGTACTTC.

This clone showed up just a few times. The chain couples TRBV27 to TRBJ2-1; possible D gene TRBD2, 6 bases. CDR3 length: 15 amino acids. Trimming removed 7 bases from V and 4 bases from J, with 17 bases in between. The V gene's germline CDR1 is MNHEY and CDR2 SMNVEV (reference sequence). The DNA for the CDR3 is TGTGCCAGCACTCTCGGGGGTTCGGGATACAATGAGCAGTTCTTC. It translates to CASTLGGSGYNEQFF.

The rearrangement uses TRBV7-9 and TRBJ1-2; 9 positions match TRBD1. There are 16 residues in the CDR3. V was pared by 5 bases and J by 6 bases, with 13 bases of the junction left unmatched. Per germline, CDR1 SEHNR and CDR2 FQNEAQ (reference sequence). CDR3 in DNA: TGTGCCAGCAGCCCCGCAATAGGACAGGGGATGGATGGCTACACCTTC. Translated, it gives CASSPAIGQGMDGYTF.

The V gene is TRBV7-9, the J gene TRBJ2-3; D is unclear. Germline assignment: CDR1 SEHNR and CDR2 FQNEAQ (reference sequence). The CDR3 totals 11 residues. Trimming pared 3 bases from V and 5 bases from J, leaving 3 bases between. CDR3 bases: TGTGCCAGCAGCTTTGGAGATACGCAGTATTTT. This sequence encodes CASSFGDTQYF. Together with reference TRBV7-9 and TRBJ2-3, the CDR3 gives the full variable domain: DTGVSQNPRHKITKRGQNVTFRCDPISEHNRLYWYRQTLGQGPEFLTYFQNEAQLEKSRLLSDRFSAERPKGSFSTLEIQRTEQGDSAMYLCASSFGDTQYFGPGTRLTVL.

The chain employs TRBV19 and TRBJ2-7; no reliable D call. The ends were cut back, 9 bases at V and 0 bases at J, with 12 bases in the middle. Germline V CDR1 and CDR2: LNHDA, SQIVND (reference sequence). CDR3 size: 13 residues. CDR3 protein: CASGRTSSYEQYF. The CDR3 DNA is TGTGCCAGCGGCCGGACGAGCTCCTACGAGCAGTACTTC.

The chain employs TRBV24-1 and TRBJ2-2; 10 nucleotides agree with TRBD1. Germline loops: CDR1 KGHDR, CDR2 SFDVKD. V lost 3 bases and J lost 5; bases outside the gene matches: 5. This CDR3 spans 16 amino acids. The CDR3 sequence is CATSDPGTGDTGELFF. CDR3 bases: TGTGCCACCAGTGATCCCGGGACAGGGGATACCGGGGAGCTGTTTTTT.

The V gene is TRBV5-1, the J gene TRBJ1-1; no definite D call. Germline-derived CDR1 and CDR2 are SGHRS and YFSETQ. The CDR3 has 12 amino acids. V lost 4 bases to trimming and J lost 7 bases, with 11 bases between them. The CDR3 loop reads CASSLLAGEAFF. The CDR3 bases are TGCGCCAGCAGCCTATTAGCCGGTGAAGCTTTCTTT.